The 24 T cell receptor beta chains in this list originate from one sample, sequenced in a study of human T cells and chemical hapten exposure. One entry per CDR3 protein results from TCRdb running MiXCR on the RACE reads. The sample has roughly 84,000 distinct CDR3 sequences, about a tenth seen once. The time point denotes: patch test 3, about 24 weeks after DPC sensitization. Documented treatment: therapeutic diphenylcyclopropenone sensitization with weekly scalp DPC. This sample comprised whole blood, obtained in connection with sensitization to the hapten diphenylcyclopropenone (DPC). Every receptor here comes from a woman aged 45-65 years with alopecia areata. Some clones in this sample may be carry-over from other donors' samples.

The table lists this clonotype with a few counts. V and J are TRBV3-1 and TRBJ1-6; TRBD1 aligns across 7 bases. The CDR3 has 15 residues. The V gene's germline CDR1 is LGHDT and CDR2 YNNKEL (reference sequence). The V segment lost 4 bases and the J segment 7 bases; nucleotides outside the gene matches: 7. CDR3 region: CASSLSGTENSPLHF. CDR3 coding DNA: TGTGCCAGCAGCCTCTCCGGGACAGAGAATTCACCCCTCCACTTT.

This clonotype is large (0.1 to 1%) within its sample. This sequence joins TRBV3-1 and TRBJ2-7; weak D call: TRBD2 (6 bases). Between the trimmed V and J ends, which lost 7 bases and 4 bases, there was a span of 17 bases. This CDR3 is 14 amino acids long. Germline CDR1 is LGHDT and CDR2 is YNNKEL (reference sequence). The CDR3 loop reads CASTNTREQYEQYF. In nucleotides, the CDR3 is TGTGCCAGCACCAATACGCGGGAACAATACGAGCAGTACTTC.

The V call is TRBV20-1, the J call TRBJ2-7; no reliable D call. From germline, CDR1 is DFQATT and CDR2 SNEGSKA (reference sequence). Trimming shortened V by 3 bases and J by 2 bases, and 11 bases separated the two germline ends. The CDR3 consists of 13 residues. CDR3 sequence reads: CSASGRATYEQYF. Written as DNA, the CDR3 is TGCAGTGCTAGTGGACGAGCAACCTACGAGCAGTACTTC.

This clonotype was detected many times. The CDR3 DNA sequence: TGCAGCGCCGATCATGGGTCGGATACGCAGTATTTT. As protein: CSADHGSDTQYF. The chain has TRBV29-1 and TRBJ2-3; no clear D gene. This CDR3 is built from 12 residues. Germline values: CDR1 SQVTM, CDR2 ANQGSEA. The ends were cut back, 7 bases at V and 6 bases at J, with 14 bases in the middle.

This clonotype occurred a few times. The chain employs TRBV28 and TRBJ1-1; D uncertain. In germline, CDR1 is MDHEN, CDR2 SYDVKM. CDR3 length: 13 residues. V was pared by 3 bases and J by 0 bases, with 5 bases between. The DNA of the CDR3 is TGTGCCAGCAGTTTCACCATGAACACTGAAGCTTTCTTT. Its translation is CASSFTMNTEAFF. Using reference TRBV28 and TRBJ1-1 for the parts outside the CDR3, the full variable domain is DVKVTQSSRYLVKRTGEKVFLECVQDMDHENMFWYRQDPGLGLRLIYFSYDVKMKEKGDIPEGYSVSREKKERFSLILESASTNQTSMYLCASSFTMNTEAFFGQGTRLTVV.

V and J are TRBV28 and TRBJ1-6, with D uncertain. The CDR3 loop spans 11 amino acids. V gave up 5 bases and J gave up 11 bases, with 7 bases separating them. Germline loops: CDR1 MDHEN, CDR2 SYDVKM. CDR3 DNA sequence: TGTGCCAGCAGTGGACGGCCACCCCTCCACTTT. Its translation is CASSGRPPLHF.

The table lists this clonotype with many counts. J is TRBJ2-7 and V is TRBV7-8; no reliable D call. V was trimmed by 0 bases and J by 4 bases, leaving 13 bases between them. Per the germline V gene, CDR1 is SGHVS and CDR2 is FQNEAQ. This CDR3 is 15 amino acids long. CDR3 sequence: CASSLAPDARYEQYF. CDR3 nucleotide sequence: TGTGCCAGCAGCTTAGCTCCGGACGCCCGGTACGAGCAGTACTTC.

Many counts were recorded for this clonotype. Here the CDR3 DNA reads TGTGCCAGCAGTTTAAGGCTGAAGGGGGCGCCGGAAGAGACCCAGTACTTC. Its protein product is CASSLRLKGAPEETQYF. The chain is built from TRBV28 and TRBJ2-5, with 7 positions matching TRBD1. The trim removed 2 bases at V and 3 bases at J, leaving 12 bases unmatched. This CDR3 contains 17 residues. The germline V gene has CDR1 MDHEN and CDR2 SYDVKM.

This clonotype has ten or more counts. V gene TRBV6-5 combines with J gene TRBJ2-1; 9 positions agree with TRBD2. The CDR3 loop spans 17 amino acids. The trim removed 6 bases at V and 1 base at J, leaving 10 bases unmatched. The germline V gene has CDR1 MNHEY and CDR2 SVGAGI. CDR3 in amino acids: CASRPSGAGGSYNEQFF. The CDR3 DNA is TGTGCCAGCAGACCCTCGGGTGCGGGGGGGTCCTACAATGAGCAGTTCTTC.

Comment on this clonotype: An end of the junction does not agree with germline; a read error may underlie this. This chain's CDR3 is CASSTGGAGEKLFF. CDR3 bases: TGTGCTAGCAGCACAGGGGGCGCCGGGGAAAAACTGTTTTTT. The V call is TRBV7-7, the J call TRBJ1-4, with TRBD1 matching 9 bases. CDR1 SSHAT and CDR2 FNYEAQ come from the germline V gene (reference sequence). The CDR3 totals 14 residues. Full variable domain (outside the CDR3, taken from reference TRBV7-7 and TRBJ1-4): GAGVSQSPRYKVTKRGQDVTLRCDPISSHATLYWYQQALGQGPEFLTYFNYEAQPDKSGLPSDRFSAERPEGSISTLTIQRTEQRDSAMYRCASSTGGAGEKLFFGSGTQLSVL.

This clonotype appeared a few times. DNA of the CDR3: TGTGCCAGCAGCAATAGCGGGGGAAACAATGAGCAGTTCTTC. Protein product: CASSNSGGNNEQFF. The rearrangement joins TRBV6-6 to TRBJ2-1, with 9 nucleotides matching TRBD2. This CDR3 is 14 amino acids long. Germline V gene sequence: CDR1 MNHNY, CDR2 SVGAGI (reference sequence). V was clipped by 6 bases and J by 5 bases; unmatched bases: 5.

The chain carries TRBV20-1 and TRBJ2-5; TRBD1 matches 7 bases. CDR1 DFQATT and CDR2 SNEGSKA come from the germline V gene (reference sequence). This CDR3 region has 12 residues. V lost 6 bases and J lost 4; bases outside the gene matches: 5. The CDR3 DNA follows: TGCAGTGCCGACAGGGTGGGAGAGACCCAGTACTTC. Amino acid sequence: CSADRVGETQYF.

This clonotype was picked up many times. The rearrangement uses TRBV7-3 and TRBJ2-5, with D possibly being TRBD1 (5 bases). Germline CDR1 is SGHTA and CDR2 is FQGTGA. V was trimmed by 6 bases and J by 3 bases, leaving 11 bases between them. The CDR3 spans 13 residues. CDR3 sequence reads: CASSRQTEETQYF. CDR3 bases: TGTGCCAGCAGTCGACAGACCGAAGAGACCCAGTACTTC.

The CDR3 DNA reads TGTGCCAGCAGCCCCCGGACTAGCGGGAGTATCTATGAGCAGTTCTTC. Protein sequence: CASSPRTSGSIYEQFF. The chain is built from TRBV11-2 and TRBJ2-1, with 13 positions matching TRBD2. CDR1 and CDR2 (germline): SGHAT, FQNNGV. V lost 5 bases and J lost 8; bases outside the gene matches: 9. The CDR3 length is 16 residues.

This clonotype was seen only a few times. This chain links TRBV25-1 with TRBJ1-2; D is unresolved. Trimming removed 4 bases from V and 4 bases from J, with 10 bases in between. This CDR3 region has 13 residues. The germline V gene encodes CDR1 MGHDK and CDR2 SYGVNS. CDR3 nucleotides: TGTGCCAGCAGTGGGGTCGGGTCCTATGGCTACACCTTC. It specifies CASSGVGSYGYTF.

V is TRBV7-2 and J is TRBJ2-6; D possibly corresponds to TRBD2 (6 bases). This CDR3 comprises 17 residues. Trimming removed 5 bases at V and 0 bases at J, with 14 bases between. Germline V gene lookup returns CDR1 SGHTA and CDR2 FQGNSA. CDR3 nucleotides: TGTGCCAGCAGCCCCCGGTGGGGGGACTCTGGGGCCAACGTCCTGACTTTC. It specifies CASSPRWGDSGANVLTF.

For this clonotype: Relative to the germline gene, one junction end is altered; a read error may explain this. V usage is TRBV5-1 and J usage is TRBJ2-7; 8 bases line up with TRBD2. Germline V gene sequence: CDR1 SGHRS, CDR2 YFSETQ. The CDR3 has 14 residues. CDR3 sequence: CVSSFGTSYYEQYF. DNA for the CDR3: TGCGTCAGCAGCTTCGGGACTAGTTACTACGAGCAGTACTTC.

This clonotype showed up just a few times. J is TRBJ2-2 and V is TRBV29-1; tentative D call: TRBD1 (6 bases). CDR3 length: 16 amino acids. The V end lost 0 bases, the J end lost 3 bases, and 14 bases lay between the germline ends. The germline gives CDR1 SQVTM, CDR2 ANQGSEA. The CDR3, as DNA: TGCAGCGTTGAAGACCGGGACACCTTATACACCGGGGAGCTGTTTTTT. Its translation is CSVEDRDTLYTGELFF.

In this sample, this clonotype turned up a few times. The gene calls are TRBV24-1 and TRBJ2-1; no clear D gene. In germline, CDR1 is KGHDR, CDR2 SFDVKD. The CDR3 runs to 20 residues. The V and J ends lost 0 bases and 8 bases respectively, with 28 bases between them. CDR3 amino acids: CATSDLHDRSLGPLSYEQFF. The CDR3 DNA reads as TGTGCCACCAGTGATTTGCACGACCGGTCACTCGGACCTCTTTCCTATGAGCAGTTCTTC.

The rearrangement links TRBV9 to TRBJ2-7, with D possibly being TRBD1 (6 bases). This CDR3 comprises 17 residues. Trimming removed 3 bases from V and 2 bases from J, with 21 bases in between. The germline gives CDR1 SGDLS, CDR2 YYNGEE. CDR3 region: CASSGGPIGQRAYEQYF. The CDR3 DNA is TGTGCCAGCAGCGGGGGGCCGATAGGACAGAGAGCCTACGAGCAGTACTTC.

CDR3 DNA: TGCGCCAGCAGCCTTGTGCCGAGTAGGGAGAACACCGGGGAGCTGTTTTTT. Translation gives CASSLVPSRENTGELFF. The chain recombines TRBV4-1 with TRBJ2-2; no reliable D call. Germline CDR1 reads MGHRA; CDR2 reads YSYEKL. The CDR3 totals 17 residues. V dropped 4 bases and J dropped 1 base, with 16 bases sitting between them.

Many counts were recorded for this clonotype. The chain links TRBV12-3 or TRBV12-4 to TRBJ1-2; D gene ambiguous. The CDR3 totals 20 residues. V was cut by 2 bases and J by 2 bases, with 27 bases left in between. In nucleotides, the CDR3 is TGTGCCAGCAGTTTAACCCCCCCAGGCCCGCGCTTAGGGCTGAACTATGGCTACACCTTC. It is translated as CASSLTPPGPRLGLNYGYTF.

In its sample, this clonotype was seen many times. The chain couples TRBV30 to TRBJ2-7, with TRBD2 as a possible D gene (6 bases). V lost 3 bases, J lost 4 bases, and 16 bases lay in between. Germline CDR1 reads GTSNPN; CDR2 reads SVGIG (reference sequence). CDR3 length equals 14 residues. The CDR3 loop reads CAWREGGLSYEQYF. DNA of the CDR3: TGTGCCTGGAGGGAGGGAGGCCTTTCTTACGAGCAGTACTTC. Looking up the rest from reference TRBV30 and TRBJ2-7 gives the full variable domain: SQTIHQWPATLVQPVGSPLSLECTVEGTSNPNLYWYRQAAGRGLQLLFYSVGIGQISSEVPQNLSASRPQDRQFILSSKKLLLSDSGFYLCAWREGGLSYEQYFGPGTRLTVT.

CDR3 protein: CASSVPWSKGSAEQYF. As DNA, the CDR3 is TGTGCCAGCAGCGTACCTTGGAGTAAAGGGTCGGCCGAGCAGTACTTC. V gene TRBV7-2 combines with J gene TRBJ2-7; D gene unclear. This CDR3 has 16 residues. Germline-derived CDR1 and CDR2 are SGHTA and FQGNSA. Deletions cut 5 bases from V and 6 bases from J, with 23 bases between.